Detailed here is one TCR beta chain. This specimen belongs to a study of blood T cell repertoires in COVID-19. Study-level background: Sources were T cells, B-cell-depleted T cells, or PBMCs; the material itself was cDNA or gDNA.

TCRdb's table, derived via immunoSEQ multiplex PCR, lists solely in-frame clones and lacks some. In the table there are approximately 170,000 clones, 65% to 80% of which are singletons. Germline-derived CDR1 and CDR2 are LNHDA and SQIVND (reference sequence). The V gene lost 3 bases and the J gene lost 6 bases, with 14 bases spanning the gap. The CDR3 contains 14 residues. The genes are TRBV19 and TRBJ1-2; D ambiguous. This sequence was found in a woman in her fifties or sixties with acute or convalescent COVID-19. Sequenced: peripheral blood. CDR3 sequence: CASSMMPPGDGYTF. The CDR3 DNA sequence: TGTGCCAGTAGTATGATGCCCCCAGGTGATGGCTACACCTTC.